This T cell receptor beta chain was sequenced during a study of blood T cells in healthy people across ages. Study-wide results and limits: Unsorted PBMCs prevented conclusive naive versus antigen-experienced comparison.

The use of a sample-barcoded 5' primer and a J-beta primer mix characterized a second PCR of roughly 6 to 11 cycles. Every cDNA molecule bore a tag from a template-switch adaptor containing 12 random nucleotides. TCRdb re-called the 5' RACE reads with MiXCR, one entry per CDR3 protein. The top ten hold approximately 41% of the sample, which has 780,000 or so distinct CDR3 sequences, about 53% seen once. Germline assignment: CDR1 SNHLY and CDR2 FYNNEI. Trimming removed 7 bases from V and 3 bases from J; junction bases left unmatched: 9. The CDR3 runs 14 residues. With regard to this clonotype: What it binds is not known.

Each donor supplied 7.5 to 10 milliliters of peripheral blood. The chain has TRBV2 and TRBJ2-7, with TRBD2 matching over 7 bases. Sample: blood. The receptor's source is an older man in good health. CDR3 residues: CASTDAGLLYEQYF. CDR3 DNA: TGTGCCAGCACCGATGCGGGACTACTCTACGAGCAGTACTTC.